This T cell receptor beta chain stems from a study of blood T cell repertoires in COVID-19. Study as a whole: Whether acute or convalescent, the COVID-19 samples came from the United States, Italy and Spain.

Libraries were prepared by immunoSEQ multiplex PCR; TCRdb keeps only in-frame clonotypes and omits some of them. The data show under 250,000 clones, around 84% seen once. The CDR3 spans 17 residues. Deletions cut 3 bases from V and 0 bases from J, with 16 bases between. The germline V gene encodes CDR1 KGHSH and CDR2 LQKENI. The sequence was collected from a woman younger than 30 with acute or convalescent COVID-19. The V call is TRBV18, the J call TRBJ2-3; TRBD1 might be the D (5 bases). Sequencing used peripheral blood. The CDR3 DNA reads as TGTGCCAGCTCACCGGCAGGGTTCGGGTTCAGCACAGATACGCAGTATTTT. This codes for CASSPAGFGFSTDTQYF.